The following is a T cell receptor (beta chain) sequence with its context. The table came from immunoSEQ multiplex PCR; TCRdb's copy has only in-frame clones and leaves some out. The sample yields about 55,000 clones, 88% seen once. These data originate in a study of blood T cell repertoires in COVID-19. As for the study in general: Italy, Spain and the United States were the sources of the convalescent and acute COVID-19 samples. Sources were T cells, B-cell-depleted T cells, or PBMCs; the material itself was cDNA or gDNA.

The CDR3 has 14 residues. The V gene lost 0 bases and the J gene lost 4 bases, with 7 bases spanning the gap. Germline V gene sequence: CDR1 SGHRS, CDR2 YFSETQ. The gene calls are TRBV5-1 and TRBJ2-2; D is uncertain. The sequencing input was peripheral blood. The source is a man between 60 and 75 years old with active COVID-19. CDR3 coding DNA: TGCGCCAGCAGCTTGGAAGGCGGCACCGGGGAGCTGTTTTTT. Amino acids: CASSLEGGTGELFF. Using reference TRBV5-1 and TRBJ2-2 for the parts outside the CDR3, the full variable domain is KAGVTQTPRYLIKTRGQQVTLSCSPISGHRSVSWYQQTPGQGLQFLFEYFSETQRNKGNFPGRFSGRQFSNSRSEMNVSTLELGDSALYLCASSLEGGTGELFFGEGSRLTVL.